This TCR beta chain was recorded in a study of post-analysis software for immune sequencing data. Study background: Recorded subtypes: relapsing-remitting, secondary progressive, progressive-relapsing; some patients unannotated.

Prepared TCR beta cDNA libraries contained unique molecular identifiers. A single record per CDR3 protein comes from TCRdb applying MiXCR to the PCR reads. The sample includes hundreds of thousands of distinct CDR3 sequences, around 40% of them seen just once. Study-wide findings and caveats: Patients with multiple sclerosis recorded significantly lower normalized Chao1 diversity than controls, the study found. F measure showed strong co-clustering of same-batch samples. Five or six TRBV segments, TRBV5-6, TRBV5-1 and TRBV20-1 among them, were found more frequent in patients than controls.

In regard to this clonotype: The antigen is not known.

The V segment lost 0 bases and the J segment 1 base; nucleotides outside the gene matches: 5. The germline CDR1 and CDR2 sequences are SGHTA and FQGNSA. The CDR3 length is 17 residues. The source of this sequence is a girl aged 10-17 years with multiple sclerosis. V usage is TRBV7-2 and J usage is TRBJ2-5, with 10 bases lining up with TRBD1. The sequenced sample was blood. CDR3: CASSLARGTGAQETQYF. Written as DNA, the CDR3 is TGTGCCAGCAGCTTAGCAAGAGGGACAGGGGCCCAAGAGACCCAGTACTTC. The full variable domain, in which reference TRBV7-2 and TRBJ2-5 provide the parts outside the CDR3, is GAGVSQSPSNKVTEKGKDVELRCDPISGHTALYWYRQSLGQGLEFLIYFQGNSAPDKSGLPSDRFSAERTGGSVSTLTIQRTQQEDSAVYLCASSLARGTGAQETQYFGPGTRLLVL.